These T cell receptor beta chains were read from a single sample in a study of T cell responses to AZD1222 COVID-19 vaccine. Here immunoSEQ multiplex PCR was the method, and the copy in TCRdb shows in-frame clones only, minus some. The top ten clones hold around 3.5% of a sample with approximately 100,000 clones, less than 90% of them seen once. This material consisted of peripheral blood, taken on day 0 of AZD1222 vaccination. The receptors originated from an adult in good health. The CDR3 runs from the conserved cysteine through the conserved F or W. The D gene is left open where the match is weak. Rows may omit the clone size; those that give it use once, few, many or a size class.

v_call: TRBV6-5
clone_size: NA
d_call: NA
j_call: TRBJ2-3
cdr3_aa: CASSYSPGTADTQYF
cdr3_nt: TGTGCCAGCAGTTACTCTCCGGGGACGGCAGATACGCAGTATTTT

v_call: TRBV14
clone_size: NA
d_call: NA
j_call: TRBJ2-2
cdr3_aa: CASSRYRSTGELFF
cdr3_nt: TGTGCCAGCAGCCGATACAGGAGCACCGGGGAGCTGTTTTTT

v_call: TRBV5-4
clone_size: few
d_call: NA
j_call: TRBJ2-7
cdr3_aa: CASSRDRAGSYEQYF
cdr3_nt: TGTGCCAGCAGCCGTGACCGGGCCGGTTCCTACGAGCAGTACTTC

v_call: TRBV27
clone_size: once
d_call: TRBD1
j_call: TRBJ1-2
cdr3_aa: CASSLSPEDRGYGYTF
cdr3_nt: TGTGCCAGCAGTTTAAGCCCCGAGGACAGGGGGTATGGCTACACCTTC

v_call: TRBV6-6
clone_size: once
d_call: NA
j_call: TRBJ2-3
cdr3_aa: CASSIGSTQYF
cdr3_nt: TGTGCCAGCAGTATCGGTAGTACGCAGTATTTT

v_call: TRBV2
clone_size: few
d_call: TRBD1
j_call: TRBJ1-2
cdr3_aa: CASRDRDRFYGYTF
cdr3_nt: TGTGCCAGCAGAGACCGGGACAGATTCTATGGCTACACCTTC

v_call: TRBV5-6
clone_size: few
d_call: NA
j_call: TRBJ1-2
cdr3_aa: CASSLAGTGYTF
cdr3_nt: TGTGCCAGCAGCTTGGCGGGGACGGGCTACACCTTC

v_call: TRBV5-1
clone_size: NA
d_call: NA
j_call: TRBJ1-1
cdr3_aa: CASSFGWGSTEAFF
cdr3_nt: TGCGCCAGCAGCTTCGGGTGGGGGTCAACTGAAGCTTTCTTT

v_call: TRBV2
clone_size: NA
d_call: NA
j_call: TRBJ1-1
cdr3_aa: CASGGEGTEAFF
cdr3_nt: TGTGCCAGCGGAGGAGAAGGCACTGAAGCTTTCTTT

v_call: TRBV5-6
clone_size: NA
d_call: TRBD1
j_call: TRBJ1-5
cdr3_aa: CASSLARQGGQPQHF
cdr3_nt: TGTGCCAGCAGCTTGGCCCGACAGGGTGGCCAGCCCCAGCATTTT

v_call: TRBV4-2
clone_size: NA
d_call: NA
j_call: TRBJ2-1
cdr3_aa: CASSQDLTRPSEQFF
cdr3_nt: TGTGCCAGCAGCCAAGATTTAACGAGGCCCAGTGAGCAGTTCTTC

v_call: TRBV14
clone_size: NA
d_call: NA
j_call: TRBJ1-4
cdr3_aa: CASSQDWAAPNEKLFF
cdr3_nt: TGTGCCAGCAGCCAAGATTGGGCGGCGCCTAATGAAAAACTGTTTTTT

v_call: TRBV4-3
clone_size: NA
d_call: TRBD1
j_call: TRBJ1-2
cdr3_aa: CASSQDKSRGNGYTF
cdr3_nt: TGCGCCAGCAGCCAAGATAAGAGCAGGGGGAACGGCTACACCTTC

v_call: TRBV5-4
clone_size: NA
d_call: NA
j_call: TRBJ2-5
cdr3_aa: CASSLRSGSETQYF
cdr3_nt: TGTGCCAGCAGCTTGCGCAGCGGGTCTGAGACCCAGTACTTC

v_call: TRBV2
clone_size: NA
d_call: NA
j_call: TRBJ1-2
cdr3_aa: CASADQGFGYTF
cdr3_nt: TGTGCCAGCGCGGACCAGGGATTTGGCTACACCTTC